This is a list of T cell receptor beta chains from one sample in a study of T cell responses to AZD1222 COVID-19 vaccine. Assay: immunoSEQ multiplex PCR; the TCRdb copy retains only in-frame clones and omits some. The sample lists fewer than 150,000 clones; 93% were seen once. Sequencing used peripheral blood, obtained 28 days after the second AZD1222 dose. All receptors come from an adult who received the AZD1222 COVID-19 vaccine. The CDR3 runs from the conserved cysteine through the conserved F or W. The order of the fields is CDR3 length, D gene, V gene, J gene, clone size, CDR3 DNA, CDR3 protein. D genes are given only for firm matches. Rows may omit the clone size; those that give it use once, few, many or a size class.

cdr3_length: 16; d_call: TRBD2; v_call: TRBV23-1; j_call: TRBJ2-1; clone_size: -; cdr3_nt: TGCGCCAGCAGCAGCCCCCTAGCGGGAGTTTGGAATGAGCAGTTCTTC; cdr3_aa: CASSSPLAGVWNEQFF
cdr3_length: 15; d_call: -; v_call: TRBV11-2; j_call: TRBJ2-7; clone_size: -; cdr3_nt: TGTGCCAGCAGCTTAGTGGAGGGACACAGCTACGAGCAGTACTTC; cdr3_aa: CASSLVEGHSYEQYF
cdr3_length: 16; d_call: -; v_call: TRBV18; j_call: TRBJ2-1; clone_size: -; cdr3_nt: TGTGCCAGCTCACCCTTACCGCCCGCAAGGGGGAATGAGCAGTTCTTC; cdr3_aa: CASSPLPPARGNEQFF
cdr3_length: 16; d_call: TRBD1; v_call: TRBV4-3; j_call: TRBJ1-4; clone_size: -; cdr3_nt: TGCGCCAGCAGCCAAGGGCCGGGACAGCGGGGTGAAAAACTGTTTTTT; cdr3_aa: CASSQGPGQRGEKLFF
cdr3_length: 16; d_call: -; v_call: TRBV11-2; j_call: TRBJ2-7; clone_size: -; cdr3_nt: TGTGCCAGCAGCTTCACCCTTACTTATAGGGGCTACGAGCAGTACTTC; cdr3_aa: CASSFTLTYRGYEQYF
cdr3_length: 15; d_call: TRBD1; v_call: TRBV14; j_call: TRBJ1-6; clone_size: -; cdr3_nt: TGTGCCAGCAGCCCCCGGGACAGGGGGTTTTCACCCCTCCACTTT; cdr3_aa: CASSPRDRGFSPLHF
cdr3_length: 14; d_call: TRBD1; v_call: TRBV7-2; j_call: TRBJ1-3; clone_size: -; cdr3_nt: TGTGCCAGCAGCACAGGGGCCTCTGGAAACACCATATATTTT; cdr3_aa: CASSTGASGNTIYF
cdr3_length: 14; d_call: TRBD1; v_call: TRBV12-5; j_call: TRBJ1-6; clone_size: -; cdr3_nt: TGTGCTAGTGGTTCGGGGACAGCTAATTCACCCCTCCACTTT; cdr3_aa: CASGSGTANSPLHF
cdr3_length: 16; d_call: TRBD2; v_call: TRBV7-2; j_call: TRBJ2-7; clone_size: few; cdr3_nt: TGTGCCAGCAGCTTAGGGGTAGCGGGGGCCTCCTACGAGCAGTACTTC; cdr3_aa: CASSLGVAGASYEQYF
cdr3_length: 16; d_call: TRBD2; v_call: TRBV5-1; j_call: TRBJ2-3; clone_size: -; cdr3_nt: TGCGCCAGCAGCTTCCGGACTAGGTTGGGCACAGATACGCAGTATTTT; cdr3_aa: CASSFRTRLGTDTQYF
cdr3_length: 14; d_call: -; v_call: TRBV7-9; j_call: TRBJ1-5; clone_size: -; cdr3_nt: TGTGCCAGCAGCTTAGGGCAGGACAATCAGCCCCAGCATTTT; cdr3_aa: CASSLGQDNQPQHF
cdr3_length: 13; d_call: -; v_call: TRBV2; j_call: TRBJ1-1; clone_size: -; cdr3_nt: TGTGCCAGCAGAGGGCAGGGGTACACTGAAGCTTTCTTT; cdr3_aa: CASRGQGYTEAFF
cdr3_length: 15; d_call: TRBD1; v_call: TRBV27; j_call: TRBJ1-5; clone_size: -; cdr3_nt: TGTGCCAGCAGTTCGGGACAGGGAACGGGTCAGCCCCAGCATTTT; cdr3_aa: CASSSGQGTGQPQHF
cdr3_length: 17; d_call: TRBD2; v_call: TRBV2; j_call: TRBJ2-2; clone_size: -; cdr3_nt: TGTGCCAGCAGTGAAGCACTAGCGGGAGGGCCGGCCGGGGAGCTGTTTTTT; cdr3_aa: CASSEALAGGPAGELFF
cdr3_length: 15; d_call: -; v_call: TRBV6-2/TRBV6-3; j_call: TRBJ1-6; clone_size: -; cdr3_nt: TGTGCCAGCAGTACCGTCCAGGGTGGGGAATCACCCCTCCACTTT; cdr3_aa: CASSTVQGGESPLHF
cdr3_length: 15; d_call: -; v_call: TRBV7-9; j_call: TRBJ1-3; clone_size: -; cdr3_nt: TGTGCCAGCAGCTTAGATCTGGGGCACGGAAACACCATATATTTT; cdr3_aa: CASSLDLGHGNTIYF
cdr3_length: 17; d_call: TRBD1; v_call: TRBV10-1; j_call: TRBJ2-5; clone_size: -; cdr3_nt: TGCGCCAGCAGAGCACAGTGGGACAGGACAACCCAAGAGACCCAGTACTTC; cdr3_aa: CASRAQWDRTTQETQYF
cdr3_length: 14; d_call: -; v_call: TRBV3-1/TRBV3-2; j_call: TRBJ1-1; clone_size: -; cdr3_nt: TGTGCCAGCAGCCAAACGGGGGTGGGCACTGAAGCTTTCTTT; cdr3_aa: CASSQTGVGTEAFF
cdr3_length: 15; d_call: -; v_call: TRBV12-5; j_call: TRBJ2-1; clone_size: -; cdr3_nt: TGTGCTAGTGGTTTGGTACGGATCCGGGACAATGAGCAGTTCTTC; cdr3_aa: CASGLVRIRDNEQFF
cdr3_length: 14; d_call: -; v_call: TRBV18; j_call: TRBJ1-2; clone_size: -; cdr3_nt: TGTGCCAGCTCACCACCAGCAGGCAACTATGGCTACACCTTC; cdr3_aa: CASSPPAGNYGYTF
cdr3_length: 13; d_call: -; v_call: TRBV4-3; j_call: TRBJ2-7; clone_size: -; cdr3_nt: TGCGCCAGCAGCCAAGATGCTGGCTACGAGCAGTACTTC; cdr3_aa: CASSQDAGYEQYF
cdr3_length: 16; d_call: TRBD1; v_call: TRBV2; j_call: TRBJ2-1; clone_size: -; cdr3_nt: TGTGCCAGCAGTGAAGTGACAGGGGGCTTTTACAATGAGCAGTTCTTC; cdr3_aa: CASSEVTGGFYNEQFF
cdr3_length: 15; d_call: -; v_call: TRBV7-9; j_call: TRBJ1-2; clone_size: -; cdr3_nt: TGTGCCAGCACCCAGCGGGAAGGATCTAACTATGGCTACACCTTC; cdr3_aa: CASTQREGSNYGYTF
cdr3_length: 16; d_call: -; v_call: TRBV6-2/TRBV6-3; j_call: TRBJ1-2; clone_size: -; cdr3_nt: TGTGCCAGCAGTTACGGGGACGCGGACCACCTCTATGGCTACACCTTC; cdr3_aa: CASSYGDADHLYGYTF
cdr3_length: 13; d_call: -; v_call: TRBV5-1; j_call: TRBJ1-1; clone_size: -; cdr3_nt: TGCGCCAGCAGGACTGACAGCCACACTGAAGCTTTCTTT; cdr3_aa: CASRTDSHTEAFF
cdr3_length: 14; d_call: -; v_call: TRBV7-2; j_call: TRBJ2-7; clone_size: -; cdr3_nt: TGTGCCAGCAGCTTAATTCCTAACACCTACGAGCAGTACTTC; cdr3_aa: CASSLIPNTYEQYF